This T cell receptor beta chain was captured by sequencing in a study of cytomegalovirus exposure and HLA in healthy donors. Whole-study findings and limits: A later look showed TCR association rates differing by HLA locus, highest for DRB1 and lowest for HLA-C. Later genetic work tied a missense DCLRE1C variant to beta-chain V and J trimming. Exclusion as indistinguishable affected some V segments, including TRBV6-2 and TRBV6-3.

As concerns this clone: Antigen specificity is unknown.

The PCR made use of 60 Vbeta and 13 Jbeta primers. Here immunoSEQ multiplex PCR was the method, and the copy in TCRdb shows in-frame clones only, minus some. The sample consists of 150,000 to 200,000 clones, roughly 80% of them appearing once. The CDR3 contains 13 residues. The germline CDR1 and CDR2 sequences are ENHRY and SYGVKD. V shed 6 bases and J 4 bases; nucleotides not matched to a gene: 4. This chain uses TRBV10-3 with TRBJ2-5; TRBD2 matches 8 bases. This receptor was identified in a middle-aged man in good health and CMV-seropositive. Sequencing was carried out using PBMCs. In DNA, the CDR3 is TGTGCCATCAGGACCGGGGGGGGAGAGACCCAGTACTTC. It translates to CAIRTGGGETQYF.